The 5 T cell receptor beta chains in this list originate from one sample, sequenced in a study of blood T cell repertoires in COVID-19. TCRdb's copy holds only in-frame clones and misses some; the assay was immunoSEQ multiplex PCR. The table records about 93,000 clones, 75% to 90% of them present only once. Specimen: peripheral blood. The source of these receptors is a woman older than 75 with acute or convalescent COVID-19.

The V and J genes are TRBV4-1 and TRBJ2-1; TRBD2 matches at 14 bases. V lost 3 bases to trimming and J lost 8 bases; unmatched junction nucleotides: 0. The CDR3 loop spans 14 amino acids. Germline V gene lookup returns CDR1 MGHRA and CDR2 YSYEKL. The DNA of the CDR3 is TGCGCCAGCAGCCAGGGACTAGCGGGGGATGAGCAGTTCTTC. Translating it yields CASSQGLAGDEQFF.

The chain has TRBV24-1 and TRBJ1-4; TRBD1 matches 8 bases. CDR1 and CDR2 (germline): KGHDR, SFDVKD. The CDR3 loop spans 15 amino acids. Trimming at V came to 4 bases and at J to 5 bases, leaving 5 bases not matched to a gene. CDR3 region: CATSERTGRNEKLFF. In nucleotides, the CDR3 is TGTGCCACCAGTGAACGGACAGGGAGAAATGAAAAACTGTTTTTT.

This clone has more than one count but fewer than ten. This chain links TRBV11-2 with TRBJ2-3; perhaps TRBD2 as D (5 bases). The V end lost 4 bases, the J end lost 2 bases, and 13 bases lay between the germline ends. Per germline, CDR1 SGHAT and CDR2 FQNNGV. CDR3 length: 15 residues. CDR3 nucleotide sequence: TGTGCCAGCAGCTCCTCGCGGAGGAACACAGATACGCAGTATTTT. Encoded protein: CASSSSRRNTDTQYF. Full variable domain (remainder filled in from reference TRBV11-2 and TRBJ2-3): EAGVAQSPRYKIIEKRQSVAFWCNPISGHATLYWYQQILGQGPKLLIQFQNNGVVDDSQLPKDRFSAERLKGVDSTLKIQPAKLEDSAVYLCASSSSRRNTDTQYFGPGTRLTVL.

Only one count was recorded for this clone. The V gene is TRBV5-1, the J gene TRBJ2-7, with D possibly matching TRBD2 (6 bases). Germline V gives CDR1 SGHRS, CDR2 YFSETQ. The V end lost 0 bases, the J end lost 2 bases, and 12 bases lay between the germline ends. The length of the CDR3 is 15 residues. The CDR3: CASSLGLASTYEQYF. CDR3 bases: TGCGCCAGCAGCTTGGGGCTAGCGAGCACCTACGAGCAGTACTTC. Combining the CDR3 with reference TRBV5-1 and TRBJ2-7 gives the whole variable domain KAGVTQTPRYLIKTRGQQVTLSCSPISGHRSVSWYQQTPGQGLQFLFEYFSETQRNKGNFPGRFSGRQFSNSRSEMNVSTLELGDSALYLCASSLGLASTYEQYFGPGTRLTVT.

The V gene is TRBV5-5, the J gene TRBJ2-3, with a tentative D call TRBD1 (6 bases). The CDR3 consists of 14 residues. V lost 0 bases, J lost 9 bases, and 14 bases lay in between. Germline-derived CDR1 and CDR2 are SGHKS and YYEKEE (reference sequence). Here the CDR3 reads CASSLGQGYGTQYF. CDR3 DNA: TGTGCCAGCAGCTTGGGGCAGGGGTACGGGACGCAGTATTTT.